The T cell receptor beta chain under discussion was sequenced for a study of cytomegalovirus exposure and HLA in healthy donors. The wider study: The Caucasian-associated ancestry cluster contained 81% of the approximately 410 genotyped donors. Study-level points and caveats: DRB1 showed the most TCR associations and HLA-C the fewest in a later analysis, as rates varied by HLA locus. At a 0.05 false discovery rate, a later analysis found 16,951 TCR beta sequences to be associated with HLA alleles.

V was clipped by 2 bases and J by 6 bases, with 16 bases between them. The CDR3 is 15 residues long. CDR1 and CDR2 from the germline V gene are SEHNR and FQNEAQ (reference sequence). Each donor's status was that of a healthy bone marrow donor. PCR was performed using 60 Vbeta and 13 Jbeta primers. Assay used: immunoSEQ multiplex PCR; TCRdb lists only in-frame clones, some missing. The data show 170,000 or so clones, 70% to 85% seen once. The table lists this clone with a few counts. Its antigen is still unknown. The sequence came from a woman aged 35 to 49 in good health and CMV-seronegative. Sequencing was carried out using PBMCs. The chain combines TRBV7-9 with TRBJ1-2; possible D gene TRBD1, 5 bases. The CDR3 sequence is CASSLLDTFADGYTF. CDR3 bases: TGTGCCAGCAGCTTATTGGACACATTCGCGGATGGCTACACCTTC.